A selection of T cell receptor beta chains follows, all from one sample in a study of T cell changes during pregnancy in multiple sclerosis. Profiled with immunoSEQ multiplex PCR; TCRdb holds only in-frame clones, not every one. There are around 26,000 clones in the sample; approximately 86% occur only once, and about 13% lies in the top ten. Material: CD8+ T cells from peripheral blood mononuclear cells, obtained in the first trimester of pregnancy. The receptor set was obtained from a female donor in good health, enrolled as a control in a pregnancy study. The CDR3 runs from the conserved cysteine through the conserved F or W. Fields, in order: clone size, J gene, V gene, D gene, CDR3 DNA, CDR3 protein. D genes are given only for firm matches. Size is stated for part of the rows, as once, few or many counts, or as a class when the clone is expanded.

- | TRBJ2-5 | TRBV4-2 | - | TGTGCCAGCAGCCCCCCTCGGGGCGGGACTGAGACCCAGTACTTC | CASSPPRGGTETQYF
- | TRBJ2-2 | TRBV15 | TRBD1 | TGTGCCACGGAAAAGACAGGGTACACCGGGGAGCTGTTTTTT | CATEKTGYTGELFF
- | TRBJ2-3 | TRBV28 | TRBD2 | TGTGCCAGCAGTTCCGCTTTTTGGGCGGGAGGGACCGATACGCAGTATTTT | CASSSAFWAGGTDTQYF
- | TRBJ1-2 | TRBV19 | TRBD1 | TGTGCCAGTAGTATACGGACAGGGGGCGATGGCTACACCTTC | CASSIRTGGDGYTF
- | TRBJ1-2 | TRBV6-6 | TRBD1 | TGTGCCAGCAAAGATCCCGGGACAGGGAATGGCTACACCTTC | CASKDPGTGNGYTF
- | TRBJ2-7 | TRBV27 | - | TGTGCCACTGGCGGGTCCTACGAGCAGTACTTC | CATGGSYEQYF
- | TRBJ1-2 | TRBV5-6 | - | TGTGCCAGCAGCTTCTTACCCGAGACAGGCGAATATGGCTACACCTTC | CASSFLPETGEYGYTF
- | TRBJ2-2 | TRBV4-3 | TRBD2 | TGCGCCAGCAGCCAAACTAGCGGGAGAAGGTTCGGGGAGCTGTTTTTT | CASSQTSGRRFGELFF
- | TRBJ2-7 | TRBV7-9 | TRBD2 | TGTGCCAGCAGCTACTTAGCGGGAGCGGTCTACGAGCAGTACTTC | CASSYLAGAVYEQYF
- | TRBJ2-1 | TRBV2 | TRBD2 | TGTGCCAGCAGGACTAGCGGGGGGGGGTCCTACAATGAGCAGTTCTTC | CASRTSGGGSYNEQFF
few | TRBJ1-5 | TRBV5-1 | TRBD1 | TGCGCCAGCAGCTACCCGGGACAGGGTTGGCAGCCCCAGCATTTT | CASSYPGQGWQPQHF
once | TRBJ1-5 | TRBV19 | TRBD1 | TGTGCCAGTAGTCCTCAGGGGGGATATCAGCCCCAGCATTTT | CASSPQGGYQPQHF
- | TRBJ1-2 | TRBV30 | TRBD1 | TGTGCCTGGAGTCCCAACCACAGGGGATTTTGGTATGGCTACACCTTC | CAWSPNHRGFWYGYTF
many | TRBJ2-7 | TRBV7-4 | - | TGTGCCAGCAGCCCACTTGAGCGGGCCTCCTACGAGCAGTACTTC | CASSPLERASYEQYF
- | TRBJ1-1 | TRBV2 | TRBD1 | TGTGCCAGCAAAAGGGGGGCAGACAGGGGGGATCCGAACACTGAAGCTTTCTTT | CASKRGADRGDPNTEAFF
- | TRBJ2-1 | TRBV6-5 | TRBD1 | TGTGCCAGCAGTACAGGGGACCCCTACAATGAGCAGTTCTTC | CASSTGDPYNEQFF
once | TRBJ2-7 | TRBV6-1 | - | TGTGCCAGCAGGGACAGCCACGAGCAGTACTTC | CASRDSHEQYF
once | TRBJ2-3 | TRBV5-6 | TRBD2 | TGTGCCAGCAGCTTCGAACTAGCGGGGAGCACAGATACGCAGTATTTT | CASSFELAGSTDTQYF
few | TRBJ1-3 | TRBV5-1 | TRBD1 | TGCGCCAGCAGCGTCGGACAGGGAAGACGAAACACCATATATTTT | CASSVGQGRRNTIYF
once | TRBJ2-3 | TRBV9 | - | TGTGCCAGCAGCGTAGGGGGGGGCTACACAGATACGCAGTATTTT | CASSVGGGYTDTQYF